This T cell receptor (beta chain) was sequenced during a study of a mutant IDH1 vaccine in newly diagnosed glioma. Study in general: Patients previously underwent radiotherapy, temozolomide, or both, and most underwent both. V12 corresponded to week 35 and V13 to week 47.

Comments on this clone: Antigen specificity is unknown.

Profiling relied on immunoSEQ multiplex PCR, and the TCRdb table lists in-frame clones only, not all of them. The sample lists about 94,000 clones; roughly nine tenths were seen once. Time point specified: week 47, end of study. Each dose delivered 300 ug of mutant IDH1 20-mer peptide subcutaneously with imiquimod. Germline V gene data show CDR1 as MNHEY and CDR2 as SVGAGI. The CDR3 is made up of 13 amino acids. With 4 bases clipped from V and 4 bases from J, the junction kept 3 bases outside the gene matches. The J gene is TRBJ1-2, the V gene TRBV6-5; 7 positions agree with TRBD1. This receptor was obtained from a woman in her forties or fifties with glioma. Source: PBMCs, taken from a glioma patient whose treatment included an IDH1 peptide vaccine. The CDR3, as DNA: TGTGCCAGCAGTTGGGACAGAACCTATGGCTACACCTTC. Protein: CASSWDRTYGYTF.